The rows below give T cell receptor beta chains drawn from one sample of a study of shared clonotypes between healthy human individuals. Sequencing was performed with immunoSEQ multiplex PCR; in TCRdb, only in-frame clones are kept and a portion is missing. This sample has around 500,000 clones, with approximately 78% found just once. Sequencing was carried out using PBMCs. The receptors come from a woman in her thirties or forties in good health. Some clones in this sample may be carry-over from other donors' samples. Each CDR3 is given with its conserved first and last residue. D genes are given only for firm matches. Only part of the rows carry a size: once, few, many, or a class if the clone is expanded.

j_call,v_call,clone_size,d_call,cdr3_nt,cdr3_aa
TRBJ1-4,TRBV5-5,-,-,TGTGCCAGCAGCCCGGGATTAACGGAAGAACTGTTTTTT,CASSPGLTEELFF
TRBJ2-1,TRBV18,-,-,TGTGCCAGCTCAGCTGGCGAACTTGGGGAAGGCGGGTTCTTC,CASSAGELGEGGFF
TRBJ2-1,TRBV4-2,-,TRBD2,TGTGCCAGCAGCAGACTAGCGGGAGGGCTCAATGAGCAGTTCTTC,CASSRLAGGLNEQFF
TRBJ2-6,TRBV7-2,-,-,TGTGCCAGCAAAAAACCGTACGGGGCCAACGTCCTGACTTTC,CASKKPYGANVLTF
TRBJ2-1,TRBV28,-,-,TGTGCCAGCAGTTTTTTCAATGAGCAGTTCTTC,CASSFFNEQFF
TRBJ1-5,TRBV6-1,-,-,TGTGCCAGCAGCCCACAACACCATCAGCCCCAGCATTTT,CASSPQHHQPQHF
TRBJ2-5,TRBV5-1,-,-,TGCGCCAGCAGCTTGAACGGGAAAGAGACCCAGTACTTC,CASSLNGKETQYF
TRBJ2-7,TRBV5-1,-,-,TGCGCCAGCAGCCCACGACTAGCCTACGAGCAGTACTTC,CASSPRLAYEQYF
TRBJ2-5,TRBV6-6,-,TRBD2,TGTGCCAGCAGTTCTCTAGCGGGGAACCAAGAGACCCAGTACTTC,CASSSLAGNQETQYF
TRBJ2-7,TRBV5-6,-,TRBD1,TGTGCCAGCAGCTTATCAGGGGGCTTTTACGAGCAGTACTTC,CASSLSGGFYEQYF
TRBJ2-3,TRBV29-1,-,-,TGCAGCGTTGTGGGTAGCGGCAGCACAGATACGCAGTATTTT,CSVVGSGSTDTQYF
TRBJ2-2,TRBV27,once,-,TGTGCCAGCTTTGGATTCCCTTCCAGGGATTTAGGTACCGGGGAGCTGTTTTTT,CASFGFPSRDLGTGELFF
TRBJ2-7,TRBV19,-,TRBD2,TGTGCCAGTAGTTACGGACTAGGCTCCTACGAGCAGTACTTC,CASSYGLGSYEQYF
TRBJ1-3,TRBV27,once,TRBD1,TGTGCCAGCAGTTTATCGTGGGGACAGCTAAACACCATATATTTT,CASSLSWGQLNTIYF
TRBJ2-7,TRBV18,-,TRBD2,TGTGCCAGCTCACCCCCTAGCGGAACAAGGTACGAGCAGTACTTC,CASSPPSGTRYEQYF
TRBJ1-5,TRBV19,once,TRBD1,TGTGCCAGTAGAACTACAGGGGTAGTTCGCAATCAGCCCCAGCATTTT,CASRTTGVVRNQPQHF
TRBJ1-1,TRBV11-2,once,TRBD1,TGTGCCAGCAGGAAGACAGGGGGTGGGAACACTGAAGCTTTCTTT,CASRKTGGGNTEAFF
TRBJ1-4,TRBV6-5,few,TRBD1,TGTGCCAGCAGCATCGGACAGGGAGCGGAAAAACTGTTTTTT,CASSIGQGAEKLFF
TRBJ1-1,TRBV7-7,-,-,TGTGCCAGCAGCTTATCCGAGAACACTGAAGCTTTCTTT,CASSLSENTEAFF
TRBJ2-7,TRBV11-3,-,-,TGTGCCAGCAGCTTGAGACCAGGGACCTACGAGCAGTACTTC,CASSLRPGTYEQYF
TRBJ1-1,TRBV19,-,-,TGTGCCAGTAGCACTACCGGGACCCCCAGAGTACGAGCTTTCTTT,CASSTTGTPRVRAFF
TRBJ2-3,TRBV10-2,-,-,TGCGCCAGCAGTGAGGGAGGAGGGGTGCCAGATACGCAGTATTTT,CASSEGGGVPDTQYF
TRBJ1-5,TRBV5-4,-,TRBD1,TGTGCCAGCAGCCGTGACAGGGCAGATCAGCCCCAGCATTTT,CASSRDRADQPQHF
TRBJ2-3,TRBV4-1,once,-,TGCGCCAGCAGCCAGCTGAGCGGGAGCACAGATACGCAGTATTTT,CASSQLSGSTDTQYF
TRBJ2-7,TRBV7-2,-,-,TGTGCCAGCATCCCACAGGCTAGCTCCTACGAGCAGTACTTC,CASIPQASSYEQYF
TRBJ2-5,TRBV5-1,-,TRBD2,TGCGCCAGCAGCGCCCTAGCGGGAGGAGAGACCCAGTACTTC,CASSALAGGETQYF
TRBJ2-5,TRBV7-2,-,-,TGTGCCAGCAGCCGCAAGGCAGCGGAGCAAGAGACCCAGTACTTC,CASSRKAAEQETQYF
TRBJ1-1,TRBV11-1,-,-,TGTGCCAGCAGCGAGACAGTCATGAACACTGAAGCTTTCTTT,CASSETVMNTEAFF
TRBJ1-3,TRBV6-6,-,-,TGTGCCAGCATCAAAGGGGCATGGAGCTCTGGAAACACCATATATTTT,CASIKGAWSSGNTIYF
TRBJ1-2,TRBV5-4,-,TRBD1,TGTGCCAGCAGCGAACGGACAGGTTCTAACTATGGCTACACCTTC,CASSERTGSNYGYTF
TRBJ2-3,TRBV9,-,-,TGTGCCAGCAGCGACCGGGGTAGCGGAAGCACAGATACGCAGTATTTT,CASSDRGSGSTDTQYF
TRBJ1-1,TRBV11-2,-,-,TGTGCCAGCAGCTGGGGCGCAGGGACTGAAGCTTTCTTT,CASSWGAGTEAFF
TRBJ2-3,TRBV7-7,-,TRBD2,TGTGCCAGCAGCACCGGACTAGCGGGATCGGATACGCAGTATTTT,CASSTGLAGSDTQYF
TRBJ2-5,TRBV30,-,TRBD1,TGTGCCTGGAGTGGTCCTAAAGGGACAGGGTATGCAGAGACCCAGTACTTC,CAWSGPKGTGYAETQYF
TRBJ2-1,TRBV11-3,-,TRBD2,TGTGCCAGCAGCTCCGGGACTAGCCCCTACAATGAGCAGTTCTTC,CASSSGTSPYNEQFF
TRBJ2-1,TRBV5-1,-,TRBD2,TGCGCCAGCAGCTCCGGGACTAGCGGAAACAATGAGCAGTTCTTC,CASSSGTSGNNEQFF
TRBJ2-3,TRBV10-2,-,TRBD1,TGCGCCACCCGGACAGGGGTGTACGATACGCAGTATTTT,CATRTGVYDTQYF
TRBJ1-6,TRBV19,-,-,TGTGCCAGTAGTATGCAAGGGGAGAGTTCACCCCTCCACTTT,CASSMQGESSPLHF
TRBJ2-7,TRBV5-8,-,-,TGTGCCAGCAGCCGTCCCAGGACCAGCGGCTACGAGCAGTACTTC,CASSRPRTSGYEQYF
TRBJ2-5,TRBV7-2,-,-,TGTGCCAGCAGCTCCGGACAGCAAGAGACCCAGTACTTC,CASSSGQQETQYF
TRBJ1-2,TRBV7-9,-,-,TGTGCCAGCAGCTTTTGGGACACACCCGGCTACACCTTC,CASSFWDTPGYTF
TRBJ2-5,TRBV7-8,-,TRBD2,TGTGCCAGCAGCTTAGTTTTGGGACTAGCGGGAGACGAGACCCAGTACTTC,CASSLVLGLAGDETQYF
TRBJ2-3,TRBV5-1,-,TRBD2,TGCGCCAGCACTGCGGGAGGTACAGATACGCAGTATTTT,CASTAGGTDTQYF
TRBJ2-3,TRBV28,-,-,TGTGCCAGCAGTCGACCCGGCAGGGGAGATACGCAGTATTTT,CASSRPGRGDTQYF
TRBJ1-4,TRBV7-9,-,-,TGTGCCAGCAGCCCTATGGGGAACACTAATGAAAAACTGTTTTTT,CASSPMGNTNEKLFF
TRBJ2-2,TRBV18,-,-,TGTGCCAGCACGGCATCCAGGGACAGCGGGACCGGGGAGCTGTTTTTT,CASTASRDSGTGELFF
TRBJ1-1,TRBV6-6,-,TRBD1,TGTGCCAGCAGTTATACAGGGGGCCCCTCGGGGAGTGAAGCTTTCTTT,CASSYTGGPSGSEAFF
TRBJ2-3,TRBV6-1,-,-,TGTGCCAGCAGTGAAGGGGTTGGTACGCAGTATTTT,CASSEGVGTQYF
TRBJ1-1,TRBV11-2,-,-,TGTGCCAGCAGCTTAGTCGCATTTGAAGCTTTCTTT,CASSLVAFEAFF
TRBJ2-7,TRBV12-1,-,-,TGTGCCAGCACCCACGTTACCCTAGGACTAGCGGAAGAGAGCTACGAGCAGTACTTC,CASTHVTLGLAEESYEQYF
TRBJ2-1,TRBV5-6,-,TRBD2,TGTGCCAGCAGCTTGGAGGTGTCGGGAGGGGGGAATGAGCAGTTCTTC,CASSLEVSGGGNEQFF
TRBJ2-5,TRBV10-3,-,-,TGTGCCATCAGTGGGGTCCCAGGTGGCAGCCAAGAGACCCAGTACTTC,CAISGVPGGSQETQYF
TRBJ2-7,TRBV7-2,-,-,TGTGCCAGCAGCTTAGGCGGTACAGGGTATTCCTACGAGCAGTACTTC,CASSLGGTGYSYEQYF
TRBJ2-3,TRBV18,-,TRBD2,TGTGCCAGCTCACCGCTGGCGACCGCAGTTAGCGGGGGAGATACGCAGTATTTT,CASSPLATAVSGGDTQYF
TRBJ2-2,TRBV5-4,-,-,TGTGCCAGCAGCTTGGTACAGACGAACACCGGGGAGCTGTTTTTT,CASSLVQTNTGELFF
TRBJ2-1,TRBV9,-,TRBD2,TGTGCCAGCAGCGACGGACTAGCGGGAGGAAAGAACAATGAGCAGTTCTTC,CASSDGLAGGKNNEQFF
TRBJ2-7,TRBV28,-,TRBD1,TGTGCCAGCAGTTCGGGACAGGGGGAGCAGTACTTC,CASSSGQGEQYF
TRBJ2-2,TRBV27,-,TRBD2,TGTGCCAGCAGCCGGGGACTAGCGGGAGGGCCCGTCGGGGAGCTGTTTTTT,CASSRGLAGGPVGELFF
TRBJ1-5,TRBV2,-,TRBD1,TGTGCCAGCAGAGGACAGGGTAGGGCTCAGCCCCAGCATTTT,CASRGQGRAQPQHF
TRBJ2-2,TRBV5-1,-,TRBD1,TGCGCCAGCAGCTTGGCCATCGACAGGGAACAACGGGAGCTGTTTTTT,CASSLAIDREQRELFF